The entry below gives a single TCR beta chain sequence along with its context. This sample is part of a study of blood T cell repertoires in COVID-19. The method was immunoSEQ multiplex PCR; TCRdb's version includes in-frame clones alone and lacks a portion of them. Of some 150,000 clones listed, around 84% are singletons. Between the trimmed V and J ends, which lost 4 bases and 11 bases, there was a span of 14 bases. Germline CDR1 and CDR2: MNHEY and SMNVEV (reference sequence). The length of the CDR3 is 12 residues. The receptor's source is a human donor with acute or convalescent COVID-19. The donor label of this sample is uncertain. This chain links TRBV27 with TRBJ1-1; no definite D call. The sample consisted of peripheral blood. The CDR3 spells CASSSVAAGAFF. The CDR3 DNA reads as TGTGCCAGCAGTTCCGTGGCGGCGGGGGCTTTCTTT.